A single sample gave rise to the 19 T cell receptor beta chains below, sequenced in a study of identical twins. TCRdb independently ran MiXCR on the 5' RACE reads; one entry per CDR3 protein. There are more than 400,000 distinct CDR3 sequences in the sample; roughly 15% occur only once, and roughly 0.43% lies in the top ten. Separately, the same data were catalogued under a study of yellow fever vaccine responses in identical twins.

The sample taken for sequencing was CD4+ T cells sorted from blood. These TCRs come from a woman aged 18-29 years in good health.

Ten or more counts support this clonotype. V and J are TRBV7-9 and TRBJ2-7; no firm D call. V lost 1 base to trimming and J lost 4 bases, with 8 bases between them. Per germline, CDR1 SEHNR and CDR2 FQNEAQ (reference sequence). The CDR3 runs 13 residues. The CDR3 sequence: CASSLGDLYEQYF. For the CDR3, the DNA is TGTGCCAGCAGCTTAGGAGATCTATACGAGCAGTACTTC.

This clonotype has just a few counts. This chain joins TRBV5-1 and TRBJ2-7; 7 nucleotides agree with TRBD2. Germline assignment: CDR1 SGHRS and CDR2 YFSETQ. The CDR3 has 14 amino acids. V shed 1 base, J shed 0 bases, and the junction held 1 base outside the gene matches. The CDR3 coding sequence is TGCGCCAGCAGCTTGAGCGGGGACTCCTACGAGCAGTACTTC. Protein product: CASSLSGDSYEQYF. Using reference TRBV5-1 and TRBJ2-7 for the parts outside the CDR3, the full variable domain is KAGVTQTPRYLIKTRGQQVTLSCSPISGHRSVSWYQQTPGQGLQFLFEYFSETQRNKGNFPGRFSGRQFSNSRSEMNVSTLELGDSALYLCASSLSGDSYEQYFGPGTRLTVT.

This clonotype has a handful of counts. The V and J genes are TRBV5-1 and TRBJ1-1; TRBD1 matches 8 bases. CDR3 length equals 15 residues. Trimming at V came to 3 bases and at J to 2 bases, leaving 6 bases not matched to a gene. Per the germline V gene, CDR1 is SGHRS and CDR2 is YFSETQ. The CDR3 DNA follows: TGCGCCAGCAGCTGGGACAGGCTTGCCAACACTGAAGCTTTCTTT. Translated, it gives CASSWDRLANTEAFF.

The chain employs TRBV6-1 and TRBJ2-7, with a weak D call TRBD2 (5 bases). V shed 6 bases and J shed 3 bases, with 18 bases lying between them. This CDR3 contains 15 residues. The germline V gene has CDR1 MNHNS and CDR2 SASEGT. CDR3 in amino acids: CASRVGQRRDYEQYV. In nucleotides, the CDR3 is TGTGCCAGCAGGGTGGGCCAGCGGAGAGACTACGAGCAGTACGTC.

The chain couples TRBV7-9 to TRBJ2-1; D call uncertain. Germline assignment: CDR1 SEHNR and CDR2 FQNEAQ (reference sequence). V was pared by 2 bases and J by 4 bases, with 12 bases between. The CDR3 totals 15 residues. The CDR3 DNA is TGTGCCAGCAGCTTATTTTCAGGAAAGTACAATGAGCAGTTCTTC. Protein sequence: CASSLFSGKYNEQFF.

The J gene is TRBJ2-5, the V gene TRBV3-1; D possibly corresponds to TRBD2 (5 bases). Germline V gives CDR1 LGHDT, CDR2 YNNKEL (reference sequence). The CDR3 is 15 residues long. Trimming pared 3 bases from V and 5 bases from J, leaving 16 bases between. The DNA of the CDR3 is TGTGCCAGCAGCCAGACGCGCGGGTTTAGGGAGACCCAGTACTTC. Amino acid sequence: CASSQTRGFRETQYF.

The chain has TRBV21-1 and TRBJ2-4; TRBD1 is the table's D call, not checked against the DNA. TRBV21-1 is annotated as a pseudogene. The CDR3 is made up of 17 amino acids. CDR3 coding DNA: TGTGCCAGCAGCAAATCAAAGGAAGGGGACACTGAAAACATTCAGTACTTC. Encoded protein: CASSKSKEGDTENIQYF.

The V gene is TRBV11-2, the J gene TRBJ2-6; D gene unclear. Looked up from germline, CDR1 is SGHAT and CDR2 is FQNNGV. The length of the CDR3 is 15 residues. V lost 4 bases and J lost 2, with 9 bases in between. The CDR3 protein is CASSSPTPGANVLTF. CDR3 DNA sequence: TGTGCCAGCAGCTCGCCCACTCCTGGGGCCAACGTCCTGACTTTC.

This sequence joins TRBV2 and TRBJ2-6; 10 positions agree with TRBD1. V was clipped by 6 bases and J by 0 bases; unmatched bases: 5. In germline, CDR1 is SNHLY, CDR2 FYNNEI. The CDR3 sequence is 17 residues long. CDR3 sequence: CASRAGQGNSGANVLTF. CDR3 bases: TGTGCCAGCAGGGCGGGACAGGGGAACTCTGGGGCCAACGTCCTGACTTTC.

This clonotype has just one count. The chain joins TRBV29-1 to TRBJ1-1, with 7 bases that match TRBD1. V was clipped by 8 bases and J by 4 bases; unmatched bases: 4. Germline V gene lookup returns CDR1 SQVTM and CDR2 ANQGSEA. This CDR3 comprises 11 residues. The CDR3 DNA is TGCAGCCCCAGGGGGATCACTGAAGCTTTCTTT. Its protein is CSPRGITEAFF.

This clonotype was found a few times. V and J are TRBV11-2 and TRBJ2-3; D call uncertain. The CDR3 is 14 residues long. The ends were cut back, 1 base at V and 6 bases at J, with 11 bases in the middle. Germline lookup yields CDR1 SGHAT and CDR2 FQNNGV. The CDR3 spells CASSLGFQGDTQYF. In DNA form, the CDR3 reads TGTGCCAGCAGCTTAGGTTTTCAAGGGGATACGCAGTATTTT.

This clonotype was seen only a few times. This chain uses TRBV4-1 with TRBJ2-7; 12 nucleotides match TRBD2. Looked up from germline, CDR1 is MGHRA and CDR2 is YSYEKL. Trimming at V came to 0 bases and at J to 7 bases, leaving 7 bases not matched to a gene. The length of the CDR3 is 16 residues. The CDR3 sequence is CASSQEEASGRVEQYF. The CDR3 DNA sequence: TGCGCCAGCAGCCAAGAGGAGGCTAGCGGGAGGGTTGAGCAGTACTTC.

There are a few counts of this clonotype. The chain has TRBV20-1 and TRBJ2-7, with 7 bases aligning to TRBD1. Trimming took 3 bases from V and 6 from J; bases not matched to a gene: 11. Germline V gene sequence: CDR1 DFQATT, CDR2 SNEGSKA (reference sequence). This CDR3 contains 14 residues. The CDR3 sequence: CSARGSQGVGEQYV. The CDR3 DNA follows: TGCAGTGCTAGGGGATCGCAGGGGGTCGGCGAGCAGTACGTC.

The chain recombines TRBV4-1 with TRBJ2-3, with D unclear. CDR1 and CDR2 from the germline V gene are MGHRA and YSYEKL. Between the trimmed V and J ends, which lost 1 base and 4 bases, there was a span of 15 bases. The CDR3 runs to 16 residues. The CDR3 DNA reads as TGCGCCAGCAGCCAAGGTCCCCTCAGTGTAGCAGATACGCAGTATTTT. It yields the protein CASSQGPLSVADTQYF.

This clonotype was observed a few times. The chain employs TRBV5-1 and TRBJ1-1, with a tentative D call TRBD1 (6 bases). V lost 0 bases, J lost 4 bases, and 13 bases lay in between. CDR3 length: 15 residues. Germline CDR1 reads SGHRS; CDR2 reads YFSETQ. CDR3 DNA sequence: TGCGCCAGCAGCTTGGGGGACACCGTTGTCACTGAAGCTTTCTTT. Its protein is CASSLGDTVVTEAFF. Based on the CDR3 plus reference TRBV5-1 and TRBJ1-1, the full variable domain is KAGVTQTPRYLIKTRGQQVTLSCSPISGHRSVSWYQQTPGQGLQFLFEYFSETQRNKGNFPGRFSGRQFSNSRSEMNVSTLELGDSALYLCASSLGDTVVTEAFFGQGTRLTVV.

This clonotype was counted between two and nine times. The gene calls are TRBV15 and TRBJ2-5; D may match TRBD1 or TRBD2 (5 bases each). Germline V lookup: CDR1 LNHNV, CDR2 YYDKDF (reference sequence). The CDR3 has 13 amino acids. V was trimmed by 1 base and J by 5 bases, leaving 8 bases between them. Here the CDR3 DNA reads TGTGCCACCAGCAGAGGGGACGGGGAGACCCAGTACTTC. As protein: CATSRGDGETQYF.

This chain connects TRBV12-3 or TRBV12-4 to TRBJ2-5, with 11 bases matching TRBD2. V dropped 5 bases and J dropped 4; count of bases not matched to a gene: 9. There are 16 residues in the CDR3. In DNA, the CDR3 is TGTGCCAGCAGTAGACTAGCGGGGAATACTATAGAGACCCAGTACTTC. Its translation is CASSRLAGNTIETQYF.

CDR3 loop: CASTSGLGGYTF. The CDR3 DNA follows: TGTGCCAGCACCTCAGGGTTGGGCGGCTACACCTTC. The J gene is TRBJ1-2, the V gene TRBV12-3 or TRBV12-4; D perhaps matches TRBD1 (5 bases). Trimming took 7 bases from V and 8 from J, leaving 14 bases between them. CDR3 length: 12 amino acids.

Only a few counts were recorded for this clonotype. The rearrangement uses TRBV12-3 or TRBV12-4 and TRBJ2-2, with D perhaps matching TRBD1 (5 bases). The CDR3 spans 13 residues. Trimming cost V 6 bases and J 4 bases, with 9 bases left between them. CDR3: CASRYRSTGELFF. As DNA, the CDR3 is TGTGCCAGCAGGTACAGGTCCACCGGGGAGCTGTTTTTT.